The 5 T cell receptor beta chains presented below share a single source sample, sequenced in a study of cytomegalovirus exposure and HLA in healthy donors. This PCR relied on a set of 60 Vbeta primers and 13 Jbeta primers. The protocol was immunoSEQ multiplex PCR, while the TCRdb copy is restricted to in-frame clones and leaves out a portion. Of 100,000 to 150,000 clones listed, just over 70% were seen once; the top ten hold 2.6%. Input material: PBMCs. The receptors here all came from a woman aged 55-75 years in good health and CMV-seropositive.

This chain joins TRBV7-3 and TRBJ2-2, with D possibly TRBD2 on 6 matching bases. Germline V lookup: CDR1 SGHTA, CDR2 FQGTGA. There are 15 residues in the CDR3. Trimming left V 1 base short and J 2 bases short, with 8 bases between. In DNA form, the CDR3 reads TGTGCCAGCAGCTTAAGGACTACTAACACCGGGGAGCTGTTTTTT. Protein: CASSLRTTNTGELFF.

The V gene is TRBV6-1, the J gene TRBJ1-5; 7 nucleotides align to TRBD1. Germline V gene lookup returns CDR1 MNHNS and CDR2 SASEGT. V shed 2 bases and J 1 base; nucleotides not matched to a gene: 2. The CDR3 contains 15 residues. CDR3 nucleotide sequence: TGTGCCAGCAGTGAAAGGGGGCCGAGCAATCAGCCCCAGCATTTT. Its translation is CASSERGPSNQPQHF.

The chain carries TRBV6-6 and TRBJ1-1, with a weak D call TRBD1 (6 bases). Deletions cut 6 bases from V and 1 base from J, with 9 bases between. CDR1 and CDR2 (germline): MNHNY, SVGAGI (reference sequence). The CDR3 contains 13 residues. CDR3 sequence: CASRWTANTEAFF. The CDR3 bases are TGTGCCAGCAGATGGACAGCGAACACTGAAGCTTTCTTT.

The CDR3 loop reads CASSYAGDSYEQYF. CDR3 in DNA: TGTGCCAGCAGTTACGCAGGGGACTCCTACGAGCAGTACTTC. The rearrangement links TRBV6-6 to TRBJ2-7, with TRBD1 as a possible D gene (6 bases). V dropped 2 bases and J dropped 0 bases, with 8 bases sitting between them. From germline, CDR1 is MNHNY and CDR2 SVGAGI (reference sequence). CDR3 size: 14 residues.

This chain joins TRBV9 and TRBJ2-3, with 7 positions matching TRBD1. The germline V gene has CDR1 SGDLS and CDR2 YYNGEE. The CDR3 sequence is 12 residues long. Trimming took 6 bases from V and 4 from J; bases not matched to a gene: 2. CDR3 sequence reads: CASNRGADTQYF. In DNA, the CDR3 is TGTGCCAGCAACAGGGGTGCAGATACGCAGTATTTT.